Listed here is a single T cell receptor (beta chain). The sample is drawn from a study of T cell changes during pregnancy in multiple sclerosis. Generated by immunoSEQ multiplex PCR, the TCRdb table keeps only in-frame clones and is missing some. The table has under 50,000 clones, 92% seen once. Germline V gene lookup returns CDR1 SGHRS and CDR2 YFSETQ. V lost 0 bases and J lost 8, with 9 bases in between. The CDR3 runs to 13 residues. The clonotype was recovered from a female donor with multiple sclerosis, enrolled in a pregnancy study. J is TRBJ2-1 and V is TRBV5-1; perhaps TRBD2 as D (7 bases). Material: CD8+ T cells from peripheral blood mononuclear cells, obtained before pregnancy. The CDR3 nucleotides read TGCGCCAGCAGCTTGGTCGGGGGGCATGAGCAGTTCTTC. Amino acids: CASSLVGGHEQFF.